Listed below are T cell receptor beta chains from one sample, sequenced in a study of blood T cell repertoires in COVID-19. Libraries were prepared by immunoSEQ multiplex PCR; TCRdb keeps only in-frame clonotypes and omits some of them. The table includes 110,000 to 150,000 clones, around nine tenths detected once. Sequencing used peripheral blood. The receptors shown here come from a woman aged 55-75 years with acute or convalescent COVID-19. Both conserved end residues are part of each CDR3.

V gene	J gene	CDR3 protein
TRBV15	TRBJ1-2	CATSTTANYGYTF
TRBV11-3	TRBJ1-1	CASSLDRDTEAFF
TRBV7-2	TRBJ1-5	CASSLDGRGNQPQHF
TRBV7-2	TRBJ1-6	CASNPGYNSPLHF
TRBV6-2/TRBV6-3	TRBJ2-6	CASSYVRSSGANVLTF
TRBV5-5	TRBJ1-3	CASSNTGRTGNTIYF
TRBV10-3	TRBJ2-5	CAIGLASETQYF
TRBV3-1/TRBV3-2	TRBJ2-1	CASSQDGGTPYEQFF
TRBV5-1	TRBJ2-5	CASRILGGERETQYF
TRBV5-6	TRBJ2-6	CASRRSGANVLTF
TRBV28	TRBJ2-7	CASTTEGQGTPWKYF
TRBV14	TRBJ1-2	CASSQLGRVNYGYTF
TRBV5-1	TRBJ1-2	CASSPQVAEYGYTF